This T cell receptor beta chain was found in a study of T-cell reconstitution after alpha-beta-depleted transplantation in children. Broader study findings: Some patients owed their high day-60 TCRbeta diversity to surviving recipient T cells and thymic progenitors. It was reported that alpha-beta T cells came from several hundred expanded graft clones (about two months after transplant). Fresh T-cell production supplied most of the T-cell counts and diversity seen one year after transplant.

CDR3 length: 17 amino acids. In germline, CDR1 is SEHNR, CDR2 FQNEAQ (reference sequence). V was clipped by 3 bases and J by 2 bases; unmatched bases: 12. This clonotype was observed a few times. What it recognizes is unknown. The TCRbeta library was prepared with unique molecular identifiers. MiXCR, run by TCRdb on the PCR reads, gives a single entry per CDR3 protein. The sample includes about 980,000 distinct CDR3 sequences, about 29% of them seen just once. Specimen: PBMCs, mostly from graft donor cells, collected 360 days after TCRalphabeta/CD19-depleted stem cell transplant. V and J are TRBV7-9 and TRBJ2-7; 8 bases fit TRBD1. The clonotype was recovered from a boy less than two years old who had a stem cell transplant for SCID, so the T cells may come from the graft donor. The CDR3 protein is CASSFLSQRTGTYEQYF. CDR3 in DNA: TGTGCCAGCAGCTTCCTGTCCCAGAGGACAGGGACCTACGAGCAGTACTTC.